This is a list of T cell receptor beta chains from one sample in a study of shared clonotypes between healthy human individuals. TCRdb's table, derived via immunoSEQ multiplex PCR, lists solely in-frame clones and lacks some. The table has some 1.4 million clones, roughly 96% seen once. The sequencing input was naive CD4+ T cells sorted from blood. The receptors were sampled from a young man in good health. Both conserved end residues are part of each CDR3. D genes are given only for firm matches. Clone size is stated in some rows and not others, as once, few, many or a class when expanded.

abundance	d_gene	j_gene	len	v_gene	CDR3nt	CDR3aa
NA	NA	TRBJ2-3	12	TRBV7-3	TGTGCCAGCAGCTTAGGTCACGATACGCAGTATTTT	CASSLGHDTQYF
NA	TRBD2	TRBJ2-1	15	TRBV28	TGTGCCAGCAGTCCCCCCGGGCTAGCGGGAGATGAGCAGTTCTTC	CASSPPGLAGDEQFF
NA	TRBD1	TRBJ1-1	13	TRBV7-6	TGTGCCAGCAGCTTAGGACAGGGGAGAAGGGCTTTCTTT	CASSLGQGRRAFF
NA	NA	TRBJ1-2	16	TRBV5-1	TGCGCCAGCAGCCTCGCCCGGCCAGAAGGGAACTATGGCTACACCTTC	CASSLARPEGNYGYTF
once	NA	TRBJ2-5	14	TRBV7-2	TGTGCCAGCAGCCCCCGAAGGGCGGAAGAGACCCAGTACTTC	CASSPRRAEETQYF
NA	NA	TRBJ2-7	16	TRBV29-1	TGCAGCGTAGGGGGTTGGAGCGGGGCCCGATCCTACGAGCAGTACTTC	CSVGGWSGARSYEQYF
NA	TRBD1	TRBJ2-5	13	TRBV6-6	TGTGCCAGCAGTACAGGGGGGCTGGGGACCCAGTACTTC	CASSTGGLGTQYF
NA	NA	TRBJ1-1	15	TRBV4-1	TGCGCCAGCAGCCAAGGCCTTCGGTCGGACACTGAAGCTTTCTTT	CASSQGLRSDTEAFF
NA	NA	TRBJ2-5	14	TRBV15	TGTGCCACCAGCAGAGAACCAGGTTGGGAGACCCAGTACTTC	CATSREPGWETQYF
NA	NA	TRBJ2-1	16	TRBV7-2	TGTGCCAGCAGCTTTGGCGGCAAAAGCTCCTACAATGAGCAGTTCTTC	CASSFGGKSSYNEQFF
NA	NA	TRBJ2-7	12	TRBV2	TGTGCCAGCAAGGTAGGGAGCGACGAGCAGTACTTC	CASKVGSDEQYF
few	NA	TRBJ2-5	12	TRBV5-6	TGTGCCAGCAGCTTGGTCCAAGAGACCCAGTACTTC	CASSLVQETQYF
NA	TRBD2	TRBJ2-3	17	TRBV18	TGTGCCAGCTCACCACCGACACTAGCGGGAGTACGAGATACGCAGTATTTT	CASSPPTLAGVRDTQYF
NA	NA	TRBJ2-1	15	TRBV27	TGTGCCAGCAGTTTAAAGGGATACTCCTACAATGAGCAGTTCTTC	CASSLKGYSYNEQFF
NA	NA	TRBJ2-2	15	TRBV5-4	TGTGCCAGCAGCTTCCCAAACACCAACACCGGGGAGCTGTTTTTT	CASSFPNTNTGELFF
once	NA	TRBJ2-1	11	TRBV4-1	TGCGCCAGCAGCCAAGCGGGGGAGCAGTTCTTC	CASSQAGEQFF
NA	TRBD1	TRBJ1-2	13	TRBV9	TGTGCCAGTCAGGGGGCCGGGGGCTATGGCTACACCTTC	CASQGAGGYGYTF
NA	NA	TRBJ2-7	16	TRBV2	TGTGCCAGCAGTGAAGCGCGGGACAGCACAACCTACGAGCAGTACTTC	CASSEARDSTTYEQYF
once	NA	TRBJ1-4	15	TRBV2	TGTGCCAGCAGTGAAGCGCCCCAGAAGTCTGAAAAACTGTTTTTT	CASSEAPQKSEKLFF
NA	NA	TRBJ2-7	10	TRBV20-1	TGCAGTGCTAGAGATAACGAGCAGTACTTC	CSARDNEQYF
NA	NA	TRBJ2-4	13	TRBV11-2	TGTGCCAGCAGCTTGACAGGATTAGGCATTCAGTACTTC	CASSLTGLGIQYF
NA	NA	TRBJ2-5	12	TRBV29-1	TGCAGCGTCGCGGACGTAACGGAGACCCAGTACTTC	CSVADVTETQYF
NA	TRBD2	TRBJ2-7	15	TRBV15	TGTGCCACCAGCAGAGATAGACTAGCGGGAGGTCCCCAGTACTTC	CATSRDRLAGGPQYF
NA	NA	TRBJ1-2	16	TRBV11-2	TGTGCCAGCAGCTTAGAGCCAGGGGCACTCGAAGGAGGCTACACCTTC	CASSLEPGALEGGYTF
NA	NA	TRBJ2-7	12	TRBV10-1	TGCGCCAGCGGAACAGGGTCTGGAGAGCAGTACTTC	CASGTGSGEQYF
NA	NA	TRBJ1-4	16	TRBV6-1	TGTGCCAGCAGTGAAACGCCGTCGGCCGGGGGTGAAAAACTGTTTTTT	CASSETPSAGGEKLFF
NA	NA	TRBJ2-1	15	TRBV7-4	TGTGCCAGCGATCCCTGCAGGAGCTCCTACAATGAGCAGTTCTTC	CASDPCRSSYNEQFF
NA	TRBD2	TRBJ2-3	15	TRBV10-3	TGTGCCATCAGTGTGAGTCTAGCGGGAACAGATACGCAGTATTTT	CAISVSLAGTDTQYF
NA	NA	TRBJ1-2	15	TRBV28	TGTGCCACCCTAACTTACAGGTTACCGAACTATGGCTACACCTTC	CATLTYRLPNYGYTF
once	TRBD2	TRBJ2-3	15	TRBV7-2	TGTGCCAGCAGCCTACTAGCGGGGGTGACAGATACGCAGTATTTT	CASSLLAGVTDTQYF
NA	NA	TRBJ2-1	8	TRBV29-1	TGCAGCGTTGAAGAGCAGTTCTTC	CSVEEQFF
NA	NA	TRBJ1-5	16	TRBV10-3	TGTGCCATCAGTGAGGGGCGGAACATACGAGGACAGCCCCAGCATTTT	CAISEGRNIRGQPQHF
NA	TRBD2	TRBJ2-7	15	TRBV5-1	TGCGCCAGCAGCTGGCGGGAGGGCCTTTCTTACGAGCAGTACTTC	CASSWREGLSYEQYF
NA	TRBD2	TRBJ2-7	17	TRBV10-3	TGTGCCATCAGTGAGGGACTAGCGGGAGGGCCCTCTTACGAGCAGTACTTC	CAISEGLAGGPSYEQYF
NA	NA	TRBJ2-3	13	TRBV28	TGTGCCAGCAGTTCAGAAAGCACAGATACGCAGTATTTT	CASSSESTDTQYF
NA	NA	TRBJ1-2	15	TRBV7-2	TGTGCCAGCAGCCACCTAGGGGGAACTAACTATGGCTACACCTTC	CASSHLGGTNYGYTF
NA	NA	TRBJ2-7	12	TRBV7-8	TGTGCCAGCAGTAGGGCGTACTACGAGCAGTACTTC	CASSRAYYEQYF
NA	TRBD2	TRBJ2-7	15	TRBV11-2	TGTGCCAGCAGCCCCTTGGGGCGGGAGCTCCACGAGCAGTACTTC	CASSPLGRELHEQYF
once	NA	TRBJ2-1	13	TRBV4-3	TGCGCCAGCAGCCAAGGCGGCCACAATGAGCAGTTCTTC	CASSQGGHNEQFF
NA	NA	TRBJ2-7	14	TRBV5-1	TGCGCCAGCAGCTGGTATAGGCGGGAACGCGAGCAGTACTTC	CASSWYRREREQYF
once	NA	TRBJ2-5	13	TRBV5-6	TGTGCCAGCAGCTCGGGACCGCAAGAGACCCAGTACTTC	CASSSGPQETQYF
NA	TRBD2	TRBJ2-5	16	TRBV5-1	TGCGCCAGCAGCTTGCCCGTTAGCGGGACTGGAGAGACCCAGTACTTC	CASSLPVSGTGETQYF
NA	NA	TRBJ2-7	13	TRBV11-2	TGTGCCAGCAGCTCCGGGACACCAATAGAGCAGTACTTC	CASSSGTPIEQYF
NA	TRBD2	TRBJ2-3	17	TRBV5-6	TGTGCCAGCAGCTTGTTGACGGTAGCGGGAGGGACAGATACGCAGTATTTT	CASSLLTVAGGTDTQYF
NA	NA	TRBJ1-2	12	TRBV7-9	TGTGCCAGCAGCCCGACATCCCGTGGCTACACCTTC	CASSPTSRGYTF
NA	TRBD2	TRBJ2-3	18	TRBV18	TGTGCCAGCTCACCCCTCGTTGGCGGGAGTTGGACTGGGGATACGCAGTATTTT	CASSPLVGGSWTGDTQYF
once	NA	TRBJ2-7	11	TRBV6-5	TGTGCCAGCAGTTCTTTTTACGAGCAGTACTTC	CASSSFYEQYF
NA	TRBD2	TRBJ2-1	18	TRBV5-5	TGTGCCAGCAGCTTGAGGTCTAGCGGGAGGGCCGGGTTCGATGAGCAGTTCTTC	CASSLRSSGRAGFDEQFF
once	NA	TRBJ2-7	15	TRBV4-1	TGCGCCAGCAGCCAAGCGTACAGGAGCTCCTACGAGCAGTACTTC	CASSQAYRSSYEQYF
NA	TRBD1	TRBJ2-5	15	TRBV18	TGTGCCAGCTCAGCTGACAGGGGGCGCGGAGAGACCCAGTACTTC	CASSADRGRGETQYF
once	TRBD1	TRBJ2-1	17	TRBV10-3	TGTGCCATCAGTGATACATACGGGACAGGGGGCTTGAATGAGCAGTTCTTC	CAISDTYGTGGLNEQFF
NA	TRBD1	TRBJ1-5	15	TRBV7-2	TGTGCCAGCAGCGCCGGGACAGGGTTTCATCAGCCCCAGCATTTT	CASSAGTGFHQPQHF
NA	NA	TRBJ2-3	17	TRBV21-1	TGTGCCAGCAGCAAAGGGAGTATGGCGAAACGCACAGATACGCAGTATTTT	CASSKGSMAKRTDTQYF
once	NA	TRBJ2-7	15	TRBV5-4	TGTGCCAGCAGCTGGGGGGCCTGGTCTCCAGACGAGCAGTACTTC	CASSWGAWSPDEQYF
NA	NA	TRBJ1-1	14	TRBV5-1	TGCGCCAGCAGCAGCAGCCAACCGAACACTGAAGCTTTCTTT	CASSSSQPNTEAFF
NA	TRBD2	TRBJ2-2	18	TRBV5-4	TGTGCCAGCAGCTGGGGACTAGCGGGAGCGGAGAACACCGGGGAGCTGTTTTTT	CASSWGLAGAENTGELFF
NA	NA	TRBJ2-2	9	TRBV5-4	TGTGCGAGACCCGGGGAGCTGTTTTTT	CARPGELFF
NA	TRBD2	TRBJ2-3	17	TRBV5-1	TGCGCCAGCAGCTTTAACAGGCGGGAGGGCTGGACAGATACGCAGTATTTT	CASSFNRREGWTDTQYF
NA	TRBD1	TRBJ1-1	17	TRBV18	TGTGCCAGCTCCGTAACCGGGACAGGGGGCCAGAACACTGAAGCTTTCTTT	CASSVTGTGGQNTEAFF
NA	NA	TRBJ2-7	12	TRBV28	TGTGCCAGCAGGGTCCAGGGCTACGAGCAGTACTTC	CASRVQGYEQYF